A selection of T cell receptor beta chains follows, all from one sample in a study of blood T cell repertoires in COVID-19. Data came from immunoSEQ multiplex PCR; TCRdb stores just in-frame clones and leaves some out. The sample contains 75,000 to 100,000 clones, over 70% of which appear only once. Sequenced input: peripheral blood. The origin of the receptors is a woman of 80 years or more with acute or convalescent COVID-19. CDR3s include the opening cysteine and the closing phenylalanine or tryptophan. Each record gives: V gene, clone size, D gene, J gene, CDR3 DNA, CDR3 protein. D genes are given only for firm matches. Expanded clones get a size class; other rows say once, few or many, or leave the size out.

>TRBV28|.|.|TRBJ1-1
TGTGCCAGCAGCGAGGTGTTTAACACTGAAGCTTTCTTT
CASSEVFNTEAFF
>TRBV6-6|.|.|TRBJ2-2
TGTGCCAGCAGTCACGGGGACACCGATTCTTTTAACGGGGAGCTGTTTTTT
CASSHGDTDSFNGELFF
>TRBV10-1|.|.|TRBJ1-3
TGCGCCAGCAGTGAGACTTCCCCGGACGGGAAACTGGGAAACACCATATATTTT
CASSETSPDGKLGNTIYF
>TRBV11-3|.|TRBD1|TRBJ2-2
TGTGCCAGCAGTTCCGGGACCCAGGGGGCGAACACCGGGGAGCTGTTTTTT
CASSSGTQGANTGELFF
>TRBV6-5|.|.|TRBJ2-1
TGTGCCAGCAACCAGTGGGGGCTGGGTGAGCAGTTCTTC
CASNQWGLGEQFF
>TRBV4-3|.|TRBD1|TRBJ2-5
TGCGCCAGCAGCCAAGGACAGGGTCGAGAGACCCAGTACTTC
CASSQGQGRETQYF
>TRBV27|.|TRBD2|TRBJ2-2
TGTGCCAGCAGTTTTGAAGCGGGAGGATGGTCCGGGGAGCTGTTTTTT
CASSFEAGGWSGELFF
>TRBV7-2|.|TRBD1|TRBJ1-1
TGTGCCAGCAGCTTCGGACAGGGGGCTGGGAACACTGAAGCTTTCTTT
CASSFGQGAGNTEAFF
>TRBV3-1/TRBV3-2|.|TRBD1|TRBJ1-6
TGTGCCAGCAGCCAGAAGGGGGCGGATTCACCCCTCCACTTT
CASSQKGADSPLHF
>TRBV5-1|.|.|TRBJ2-5
TGCGCCAGCAGCTCGACTAGCCAAGAGACCCAGTACTTC
CASSSTSQETQYF
>TRBV6-6|.|.|TRBJ2-7
TGTGCCAGCAGTGATAGTTCTTGGGAGCAGTACTTC
CASSDSSWEQYF
>TRBV9|once|.|TRBJ2-6
TGTGCCAGCACCCTAGGTTCTGGGGCCAACGTCCTGACTTTC
CASTLGSGANVLTF
>TRBV7-2|.|.|TRBJ1-2
TGTGCCAGCAGCTTAGTGTATGCCGGGACAAGAATTGGGGGCTACACCTTC
CASSLVYAGTRIGGYTF
>TRBV30|.|TRBD1|TRBJ1-4
TGTGCCTGGAGGGTGGGACAGGGGGCCGGGAATGAAAAACTGTTTTTT
CAWRVGQGAGNEKLFF
>TRBV5-1|.|.|TRBJ2-3
TGCGCCAGCAGCTTGTTCTCCGCAGATACGCAGTATTTT
CASSLFSADTQYF
>TRBV6-1|few|TRBD1|TRBJ2-7
TGTGCCAGCAGTGATCCCGGGACAGGGGCCAACGAGCAGTACTTC
CASSDPGTGANEQYF
>TRBV14|.|TRBD2|TRBJ2-3
TGTGCCAGCAGCGGACCCGGGACTAGCGGGAGAGGTACGCAGTATTTT
CASSGPGTSGRGTQYF
>TRBV7-3|.|.|TRBJ1-6
TGTGCCAGCAGCCCTGACAGGAATTCACCCCTCCACTTT
CASSPDRNSPLHF
>TRBV6-5|.|TRBD2|TRBJ2-3
TGTGCCAGCAGTTACGAGCCCCTAGCGGGGGGTACGCAGTATTTT
CASSYEPLAGGTQYF
>TRBV7-6|.|.|TRBJ2-1
TGTGCCAGCAGTTCCCTCCCTAGCTCCTACAATGAGCAGTTCTTC
CASSSLPSSYNEQFF
>TRBV7-2|.|.|TRBJ1-1
TGTGCCAGCAGCCCCGGGGGGTCGGCCACTGAAGCTTTCTTT
CASSPGGSATEAFF
>TRBV18|.|TRBD2|TRBJ2-7
TGTGCCAGCTCGAGCACTAGCGGGGGCTCCTACGAGCAGTACTTC
CASSSTSGGSYEQYF
>TRBV15|.|.|TRBJ1-2
TGTGCCACCAGCAGGGCGGTCTGGGGCGACTATGGCTACACCTTC
CATSRAVWGDYGYTF
>TRBV5-1|few|TRBD1|TRBJ2-2
TGCGCCAGCAGTTCCACAGGGGTGGCCGGGGAGCTGTTTTTT
CASSSTGVAGELFF
>TRBV7-9|.|.|TRBJ1-2
TGTGCCAGCAGCTCTAGGTGGAATGCGATAGCTAACTATGGCTACACCTTC
CASSSRWNAIANYGYTF
>TRBV19|.|.|TRBJ1-2
TGTGCCATTAGGGGCCTCCAGTGGGAGCATGGCTACACCTTC
CAIRGLQWEHGYTF
>TRBV5-1|.|TRBD2|TRBJ2-3
TGCGCCAGCAGCCCCGGGACTAGCGGTAGCACAGATACGCAGTATTTT
CASSPGTSGSTDTQYF